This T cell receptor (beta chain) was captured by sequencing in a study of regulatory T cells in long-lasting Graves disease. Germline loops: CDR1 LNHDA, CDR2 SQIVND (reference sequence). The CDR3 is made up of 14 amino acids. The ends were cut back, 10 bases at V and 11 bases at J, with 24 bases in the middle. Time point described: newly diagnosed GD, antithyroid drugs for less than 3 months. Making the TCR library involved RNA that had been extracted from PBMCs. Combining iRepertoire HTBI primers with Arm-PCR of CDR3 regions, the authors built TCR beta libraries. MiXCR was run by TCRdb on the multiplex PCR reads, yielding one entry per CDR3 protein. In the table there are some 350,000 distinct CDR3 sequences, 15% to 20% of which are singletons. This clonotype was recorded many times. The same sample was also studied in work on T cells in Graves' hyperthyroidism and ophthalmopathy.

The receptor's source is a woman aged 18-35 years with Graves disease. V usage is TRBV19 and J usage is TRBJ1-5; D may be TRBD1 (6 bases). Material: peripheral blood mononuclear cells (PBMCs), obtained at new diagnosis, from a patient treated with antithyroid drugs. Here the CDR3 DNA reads TGTGCCACTAAAGGGGGGCAGACCGGCACGACCCAGCATTTT. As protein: CATKGGQTGTTQHF.